A single sample is the source of the 23 T cell receptor beta chains below, sequenced in a study of radiation and T cells in renal cell carcinoma. Assay: immunoSEQ multiplex PCR; the TCRdb copy retains only in-frame clones and omits some. Of about 23,000 clones detected, 45% to 55% appear once; the ten largest clones hold 20% to 25%. Treatment: treatment-naive control, cytoreductive nephrectomy. Specimen: tumor tissue, collected from a patient whose treatment was nephrectomy without radiotherapy. These receptors all stem from a human donor with renal cell carcinoma.

By share of the sample, this clone is medium-sized. V is TRBV5-6 and J is TRBJ1-2, with D possibly TRBD1 on 6 matching bases. Trimming pared 0 bases from V and 7 bases from J, leaving 10 bases between. This CDR3 region has 13 residues. Germline CDR1 and CDR2: SGHDT and YYEEEE. CDR3 nucleotides: TGTGCCAGCAGCTTGGCAGGGGCTGGTGGCTACACCTTC. Translated: CASSLAGAGGYTF. Together with reference TRBV5-6 and TRBJ1-2, the CDR3 gives the full variable domain: DAGVTQSPTHLIKTRGQQVTLRCSPKSGHDTVSWYQQALGQGPQFIFQYYEEEERQRGNFPDRFSGHQFPNYSSELNVNALLLGDSALYLCASSLAGAGGYTFGSGTRLTVV.

This clone is deemed medium-sized. The chain joins TRBV10-2 to TRBJ1-4; 8 bases align to TRBD1. The CDR3 is made up of 14 amino acids. V shed 4 bases and J 8 bases; nucleotides not matched to a gene: 6. CDR1 WSHSY and CDR2 SAAADI come from the germline V gene. CDR3 DNA sequence: TGCGCCAGCAGTGGGACAGGGTGGAGAGAAAAACTGTTTTTT. It is translated as CASSGTGWREKLFF.

This clone is medium-sized (0.01 to 0.1%) in the sample. The gene calls are TRBV29-1 and TRBJ2-7; D not resolved. Germline CDR1 is SQVTM and CDR2 is ANQGSEA. The germline V and J ends were trimmed by 6 bases and 1 base, with 7 bases remaining between them. The CDR3 length is 11 residues. The CDR3 region is CSVVTSYEQYF. CDR3 DNA sequence: TGCAGCGTCGTGACTTCCTACGAGCAGTACTTC.

CDR3 residues: CASSPWTGSGNQPQHF. The CDR3 nucleotides read TGTGCCAGCAGTCCTTGGACAGGGTCGGGCAATCAGCCCCAGCATTTT. The rearrangement links TRBV27 to TRBJ1-5; the match to TRBD1 covers 8 bases. J gave up 2 bases and V 5 bases, and 8 bases lay outside the gene matches. This CDR3 has 16 residues. Germline-derived CDR1 and CDR2 are MNHEY and SMNVEV (reference sequence).

The J gene is TRBJ2-5, the V gene TRBV4-1; 8 nucleotides agree with TRBD2. V lost 1 base and J lost 7; bases outside the gene matches: 11. This CDR3 comprises 16 residues. Germline V gene lookup returns CDR1 MGHRA and CDR2 YSYEKL. The CDR3 sequence is CASSQVAAGAPGTQYF. DNA of the CDR3: TGCGCCAGCAGCCAAGTGGCAGCGGGGGCGCCAGGGACCCAGTACTTC.

CDR3 protein: CASSQGLAVSYNEQFF. CDR3 DNA sequence: TGTGCCAGCAGCCAGGGGCTGGCGGTCTCCTACAATGAGCAGTTCTTC. The rearrangement uses TRBV7-9 and TRBJ2-1; D possibly corresponds to TRBD1 (6 bases). V lost 5 bases, J lost 0 bases, and 14 bases lay in between. This CDR3 has 16 amino acids. The V gene's germline CDR1 is SEHNR and CDR2 FQNEAQ (reference sequence).

This clone was seen a few times. The chain joins TRBV4-3 to TRBJ1-4; TRBD1 matches 8 bases. J lost 7 bases, V lost 1 base, and 8 bases had no gene match. The CDR3 length is 16 residues. Germline CDR1 is LGHNA and CDR2 is YSLEER. The CDR3 DNA follows: TGCGCCAGCAGCCAAGCATCAGGGGGCGGGAGTGAAAAACTGTTTTTT. Its translation: CASSQASGGGSEKLFF.

This clone is deemed medium-sized. CDR3 loop: CATGVGTEAFF. CDR3 nucleotides: TGTGCCACGGGGGTAGGGACTGAAGCTTTCTTT. The J gene is TRBJ1-1, the V gene TRBV7-9, with D possibly TRBD1 on 5 matching bases. The CDR3 extends over 11 amino acids. Trimming left V 10 bases short and J 5 bases short, with 11 bases between. Germline values: CDR1 SEHNR, CDR2 FQNEAQ (reference sequence).

The chain couples TRBV4-1 to TRBJ2-1; TRBD2 matches at 12 bases. The CDR3 sequence is 17 residues long. Germline V lookup: CDR1 MGHRA, CDR2 YSYEKL. J lost 0 bases, V lost 4 bases, and 4 bases had no gene match. CDR3 coding DNA: TGCGCCAGCAGCCCCAGACTAGCGGGGGACTCCTACAATGAGCAGTTCTTC. It is translated as CASSPRLAGDSYNEQFF.

The chain links TRBV7-9 to TRBJ2-5; D is uncertain. Trimming removed 2 bases at V and 3 bases at J, with 13 bases between. The CDR3 has 15 amino acids. Germline CDR1 and CDR2: SEHNR and FQNEAQ (reference sequence). The CDR3 loop is CASSLFGLDKETQYF. CDR3 DNA: TGTGCCAGCAGCTTATTTGGCCTAGATAAAGAGACCCAGTACTTC.

The V call is TRBV7-2, the J call TRBJ2-7; D not certain. The CDR3 spans 13 residues. Germline CDR1 is SGHTA and CDR2 is FQGNSA. Trimming pared 5 bases from V and 6 bases from J, leaving 14 bases between. CDR3 sequence: CASSLFVSSEQYF. The CDR3, as DNA: TGTGCCAGCAGCCTATTCGTTTCGAGCGAGCAGTACTTC.

The chain employs TRBV5-1 and TRBJ1-2; the D gene is possibly TRBD1 (5 bases). The CDR3 covers 14 residues. The V end was cut by 5 bases, the J end by 7 bases, with 18 bases between. CDR1 is SGHRS and CDR2 is YFSETQ in the germline V gene. The CDR3 region is CASRRDGTSGGYTF. The CDR3 nucleotides are TGCGCCAGCAGGAGGGACGGAACCAGTGGTGGCTACACCTTC. Full variable domain (remainder filled in from reference TRBV5-1 and TRBJ1-2): KAGVTQTPRYLIKTRGQQVTLSCSPISGHRSVSWYQQTPGQGLQFLFEYFSETQRNKGNFPGRFSGRQFSNSRSEMNVSTLELGDSALYLCASRRDGTSGGYTFGSGTRLTVV.

This clone was detected a few times. This chain connects TRBV15 to TRBJ1-2; D not certain. This CDR3 has 14 residues. With 0 bases removed from V and 5 bases from J, the gap between germline ends came to 10 bases. The germline CDR1 and CDR2 sequences are LNHNV and YYDKDF (reference sequence). Here the CDR3 reads CATSRDRSGYGYTF. The DNA for the CDR3 is TGTGCCACCAGCAGAGATAGGTCGGGATATGGCTACACCTTC.

This clone showed up many times. Its ends do not fully match the called genes, so a read error is possible. V is TRBV5-5 and J is TRBJ1-2, with D perhaps TRBD1 (5 bases). This CDR3 contains 12 residues. Germline CDR1 SGHKS, CDR2 YYEKEE (reference sequence). CDR3: CASSLLGRADSF. The CDR3 DNA sequence: TGTGCCAGCAGCTTGTTGGGTCGGGCAGACAGCTTC.

This chain connects TRBV5-6 to TRBJ1-4; D call uncertain. The CDR3 runs 15 residues. The V gene lost 6 bases and the J gene lost 1 base, with 13 bases spanning the gap. Germline V gene sequence: CDR1 SGHDT, CDR2 YYEEEE. As DNA, the CDR3 is TGTGCCAGCAACTATTGGGGAGTAACTAATGAAAAACTGTTTTTT. Its protein is CASNYWGVTNEKLFF. Using reference TRBV5-6 and TRBJ1-4 for the parts outside the CDR3, the full variable domain is DAGVTQSPTHLIKTRGQQVTLRCSPKSGHDTVSWYQQALGQGPQFIFQYYEEEERQRGNFPDRFSGHQFPNYSSELNVNALLLGDSALYLCASNYWGVTNEKLFFGSGTQLSVL.

This clone was observed once. V is TRBV4-1 and J is TRBJ2-7, with D maybe TRBD1 (7 bases). V was pared by 1 base and J by 4 bases, with 14 bases between. The length of the CDR3 is 15 residues. Germline V lookup: CDR1 MGHRA, CDR2 YSYEKL. The CDR3 nucleotides read TGCGCCAGCAGCCAAGCGGCAGGGGGGAGATACGAGCAGTACTTC. Amino acid sequence: CASSQAAGGRYEQYF.

V usage is TRBV18 and J usage is TRBJ1-1; D call uncertain. Per germline, CDR1 KGHSH and CDR2 LQKENI. Trimming pared 4 bases from V and 3 bases from J, leaving 3 bases between. This CDR3 comprises 11 residues. The CDR3 region is CASSLYTEAFF. DNA of the CDR3: TGTGCCAGCTCACTTTACACTGAAGCTTTCTTT.

The genes are TRBV6-4 and TRBJ2-7, with TRBD2 identical over 8 bases. With V trimmed by 6 bases and J by 5 bases, 12 bases remained unmatched. In germline, CDR1 is MRHNA, CDR2 SNTAGT. This CDR3 is built from 15 residues. This CDR3 is CASSRDGLAGDEQYF. The CDR3 coding sequence is TGTGCCAGCAGCCGGGATGGGCTAGCGGGCGACGAGCAGTACTTC.

The chain combines TRBV7-3 with TRBJ2-3, with a tentative D call TRBD2 (7 bases). Germline CDR1 is SGHTA and CDR2 is FQGTGA. The CDR3 is 15 residues long. Trimming shortened V by 8 bases and J by 2 bases, and 17 bases separated the two germline ends. CDR3 nucleotides: TGTGCCAGCGTGGAATGGGGGGGCCCCACAGATACGCAGTATTTT. It yields the protein CASVEWGGPTDTQYF.

Worth noting for this clone: Other DNA sequences in this specimen translate into the identical CDR3. The chain has TRBV30 and TRBJ1-3; the match to TRBD1 covers 9 bases. This CDR3 region has 14 residues. The V segment lost 1 base and the J segment 4 bases; nucleotides outside the gene matches: 2. Germline V gene data show CDR1 as GTSNPN and CDR2 as SVGIG (reference sequence). The CDR3 spells CAWSAQGAGNTIYF. In nucleotides, the CDR3 is TGTGCCTGGAGTGCACAGGGGGCAGGAAACACCATATATTTT.

The chain joins TRBV7-2 to TRBJ1-1; no definite D call. This CDR3 region has 12 residues. CDR1 SGHTA and CDR2 FQGNSA come from the germline V gene. Trimming stripped 3 bases from V and 9 bases from J, with 11 bases between. The CDR3 DNA sequence: TGTGCCAGCAGCTTGGGCGCACTTCAAGCTTTCTTT. It is translated as CASSLGALQAFF.

This clone was seen a single time. CDR3 in amino acids: CASSLGQVSTDTQYF. The CDR3 nucleotides read TGCGCCAGCAGCTTGGGGCAGGTTAGCACAGATACGCAGTATTTT. The V gene is TRBV5-1, the J gene TRBJ2-3; D gene ambiguous. Germline loops: CDR1 SGHRS, CDR2 YFSETQ. This CDR3 has 15 residues. With 0 bases removed from V and 0 bases from J, the gap between germline ends came to 8 bases.

In this sample, this clone is medium-sized (0.01 to 0.1%). V usage is TRBV14 and J usage is TRBJ2-7; weak D call: TRBD2 (5 bases). This CDR3 contains 13 residues. V was cut by 2 bases and J by 3 bases, with 8 bases left in between. Germline V gives CDR1 SGHDN, CDR2 FVKESK. This chain's CDR3 is CASSQRGGYEQYF. The CDR3 DNA reads TGTGCCAGCAGCCAACGGGGTGGCTACGAGCAGTACTTC.